The present T cell receptor beta chain was sequenced within a study of spatial heterogeneity in lung cancer. Study at large: On average, each unique TCR and UMI combination appeared more than ten times in raw reads. Study outcomes and limitations: The study found that expanded intratumoral alpha and beta TCR counts tracked tumor mutation counts.

The CDR3 contains 12 residues. Trimming removed 6 bases at V and 1 base at J, with 10 bases between. Germline V gene lookup returns CDR1 DFQATT and CDR2 SNEGSKA (reference sequence). Time point given: sample taken at primary tumor resection. Concerning this clonotype: Antigen specificity is unknown.

Each TCR cDNA molecule bore a unique molecular identifier. MiXCR was run by TCRdb on the 5' RACE reads, yielding one entry per CDR3 protein. The profile shows 25,000 to 30,000 distinct CDR3 sequences, approximately 6.9% of them singletons. The V gene is TRBV20-1, the J gene TRBJ2-7, with D uncertain. The material sequenced was lung tumor tissue, taken at surgery. The TCR originated in a male donor with early-stage non-small cell lung cancer. The CDR3 region is CSASLRSYEQYF. The CDR3 DNA is TGCAGTGCCAGCCTTCGATCCTACGAGCAGTACTTC.